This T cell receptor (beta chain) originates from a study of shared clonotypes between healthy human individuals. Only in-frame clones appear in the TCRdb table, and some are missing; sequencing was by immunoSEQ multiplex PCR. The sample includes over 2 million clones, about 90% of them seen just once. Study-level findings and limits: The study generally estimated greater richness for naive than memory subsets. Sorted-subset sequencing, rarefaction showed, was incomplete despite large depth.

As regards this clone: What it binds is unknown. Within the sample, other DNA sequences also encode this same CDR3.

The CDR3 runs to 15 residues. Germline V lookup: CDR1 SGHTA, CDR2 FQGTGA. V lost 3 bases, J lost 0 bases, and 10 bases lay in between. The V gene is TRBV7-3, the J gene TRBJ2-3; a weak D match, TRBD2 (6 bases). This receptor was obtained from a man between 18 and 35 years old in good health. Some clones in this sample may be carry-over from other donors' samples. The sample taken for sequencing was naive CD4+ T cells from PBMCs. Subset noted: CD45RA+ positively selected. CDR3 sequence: CASSLMGGSTDTQYF. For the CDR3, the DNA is TGTGCCAGCAGCTTGATGGGGGGTAGCACAGATACGCAGTATTTT. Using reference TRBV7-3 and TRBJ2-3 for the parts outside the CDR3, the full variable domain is GAGVSQTPSNKVTEKGKYVELRCDPISGHTALYWYRQSLGQGPEFLIYFQGTGAADDSGLPNDRFFAVRPEGSVSTLKIQRTERGDSAVYLCASSLMGGSTDTQYFGPGTRLTVL.